A single T cell receptor beta chain is shown here with its context. Its antigen is unidentified. The ends were cut back, 3 bases at V and 3 bases at J, with 11 bases in the middle. Germline V gene data show CDR1 as SGHAT and CDR2 as FQNNGV. The CDR3 is made up of 14 amino acids. This entry is derived from a study of post-analysis software for immune sequencing data. Whole-study findings and limits: Roughly 5 TRBV segments, TRBV5-6, TRBV5-1 and TRBV20-1 among them, were found more frequent in patients than controls.

Unique molecular identifiers tagged the TCR beta cDNA libraries. TCRdb re-analysed the PCR reads in MiXCR, keeping a single row per CDR3 protein. The repertoire includes 550,000 to 700,000 distinct CDR3 sequences, roughly 46% of them detected once, and more than 1.5% sits in the top ten. This TCR derives from a girl between 10 and 17 years old with multiple sclerosis. Sequences were obtained from blood. V usage is TRBV11-2 and J usage is TRBJ1-1; D gene ambiguous. The CDR3 protein is CASSLKPPDTEAFF. The CDR3 DNA follows: TGTGCCAGCAGCTTGAAACCTCCGGACACTGAAGCTTTCTTT.